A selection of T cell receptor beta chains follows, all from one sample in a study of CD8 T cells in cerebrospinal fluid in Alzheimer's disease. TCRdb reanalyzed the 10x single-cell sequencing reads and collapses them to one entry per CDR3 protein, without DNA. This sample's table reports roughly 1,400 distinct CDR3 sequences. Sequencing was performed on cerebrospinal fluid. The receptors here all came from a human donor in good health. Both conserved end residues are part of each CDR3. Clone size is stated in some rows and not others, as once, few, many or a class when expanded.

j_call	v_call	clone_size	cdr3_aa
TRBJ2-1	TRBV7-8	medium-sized	CASSLGGGVGEQFF
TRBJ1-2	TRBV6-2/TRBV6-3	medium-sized	CASSLQGRGSGYTF
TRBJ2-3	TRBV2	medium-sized	CASSGPQRHTDTQYF
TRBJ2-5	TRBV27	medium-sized	CASSSLIGARLHRETQYF
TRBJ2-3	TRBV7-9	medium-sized	CASSVVPGQGGTQYF
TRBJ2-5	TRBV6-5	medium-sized	CASREQGTGTQYF
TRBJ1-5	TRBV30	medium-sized	CAWRGQGGIQPQHF
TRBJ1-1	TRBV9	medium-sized	CASSANRETTFF
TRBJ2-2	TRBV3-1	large	CASSLRTGYTGELFF
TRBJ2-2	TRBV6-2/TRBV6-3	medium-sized	CASSLRGGELFF
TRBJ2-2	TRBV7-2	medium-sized	CASSLATGGAGELFF
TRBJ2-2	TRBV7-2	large	CASSLVGTNTGELFF
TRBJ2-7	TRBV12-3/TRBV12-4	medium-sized	CASSSSRARSEQYF
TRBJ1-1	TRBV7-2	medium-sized	CASSVLGGGILEAFF
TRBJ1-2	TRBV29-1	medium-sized	CSVEDGTGGYGYTF
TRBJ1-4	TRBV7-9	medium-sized	CASSAGTGGVANEKLFF
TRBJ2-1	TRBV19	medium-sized	CASSIDNSFSYNEQFF
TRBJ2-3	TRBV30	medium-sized	CAWSGYAGGPDTQYF
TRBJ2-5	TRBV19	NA	CASSTNRGAWTQYF
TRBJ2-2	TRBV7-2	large	CASSLVRATGELFF
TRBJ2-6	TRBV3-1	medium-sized	CASSQGERGPSGANVLTF
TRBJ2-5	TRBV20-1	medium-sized	CSAERQHPGGEEETQYF
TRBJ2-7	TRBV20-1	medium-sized	CSGAGGNTDEQYF
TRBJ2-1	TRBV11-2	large	CASSRDYQDNEQFF
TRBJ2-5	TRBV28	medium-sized	CASSSETGTQYF
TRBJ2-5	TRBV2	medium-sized	CASTPPGGETQYF
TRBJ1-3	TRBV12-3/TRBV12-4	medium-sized	CASSRGAGGNTIYF
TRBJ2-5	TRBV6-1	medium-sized	CASRPMGDYQETQYF
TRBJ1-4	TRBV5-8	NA	CASSSYGTTNNEKLFF